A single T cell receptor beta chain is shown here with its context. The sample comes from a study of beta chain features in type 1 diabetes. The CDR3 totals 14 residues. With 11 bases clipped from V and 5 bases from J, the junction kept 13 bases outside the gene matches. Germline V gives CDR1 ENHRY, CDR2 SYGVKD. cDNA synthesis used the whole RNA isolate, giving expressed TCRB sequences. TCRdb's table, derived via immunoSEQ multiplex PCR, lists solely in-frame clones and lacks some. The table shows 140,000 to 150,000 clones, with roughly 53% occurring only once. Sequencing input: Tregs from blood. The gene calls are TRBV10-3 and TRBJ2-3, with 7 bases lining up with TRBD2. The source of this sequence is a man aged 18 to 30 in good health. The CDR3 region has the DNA TGTGCCGCCGCGCCGGCGGGAGTAGGAGATACGCAGTATTTT. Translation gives CAAAPAGVGDTQYF.